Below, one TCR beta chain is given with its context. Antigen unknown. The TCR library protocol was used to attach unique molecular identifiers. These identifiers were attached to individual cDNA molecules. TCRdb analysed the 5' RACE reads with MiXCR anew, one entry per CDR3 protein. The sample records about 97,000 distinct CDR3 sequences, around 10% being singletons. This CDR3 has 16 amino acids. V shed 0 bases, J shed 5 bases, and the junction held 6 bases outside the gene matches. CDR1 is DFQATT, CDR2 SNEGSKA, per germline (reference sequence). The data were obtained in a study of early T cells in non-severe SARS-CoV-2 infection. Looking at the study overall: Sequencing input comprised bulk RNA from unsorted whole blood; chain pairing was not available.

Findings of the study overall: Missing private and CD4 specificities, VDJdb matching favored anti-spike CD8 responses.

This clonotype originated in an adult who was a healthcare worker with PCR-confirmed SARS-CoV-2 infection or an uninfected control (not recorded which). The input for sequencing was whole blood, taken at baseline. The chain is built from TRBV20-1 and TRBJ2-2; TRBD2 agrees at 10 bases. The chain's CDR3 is CSARDSGGRETGELFF. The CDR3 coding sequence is TGCAGTGCTAGAGATAGCGGGGGGCGAGAAACCGGGGAGCTGTTTTTT.